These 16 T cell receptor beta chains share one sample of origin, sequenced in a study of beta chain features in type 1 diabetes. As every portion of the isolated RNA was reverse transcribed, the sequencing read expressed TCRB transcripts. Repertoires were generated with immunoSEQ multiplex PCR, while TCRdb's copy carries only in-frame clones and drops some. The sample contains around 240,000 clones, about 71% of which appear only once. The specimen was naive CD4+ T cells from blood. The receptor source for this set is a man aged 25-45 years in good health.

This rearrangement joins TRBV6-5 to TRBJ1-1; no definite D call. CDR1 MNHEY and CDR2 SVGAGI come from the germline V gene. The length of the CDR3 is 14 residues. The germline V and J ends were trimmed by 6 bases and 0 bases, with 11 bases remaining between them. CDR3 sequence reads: CASSGETMNTEAFF. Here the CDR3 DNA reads TGTGCCAGCAGCGGGGAAACTATGAACACTGAAGCTTTCTTT.

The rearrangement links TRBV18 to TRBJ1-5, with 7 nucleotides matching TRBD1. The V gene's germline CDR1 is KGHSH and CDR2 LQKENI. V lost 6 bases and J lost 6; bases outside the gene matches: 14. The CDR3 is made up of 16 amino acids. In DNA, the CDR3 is TGTGCCAGCTCGGGGATGGGACAGCTTAACACTCAGCCCCAGCATTTT. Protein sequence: CASSGMGQLNTQPQHF.

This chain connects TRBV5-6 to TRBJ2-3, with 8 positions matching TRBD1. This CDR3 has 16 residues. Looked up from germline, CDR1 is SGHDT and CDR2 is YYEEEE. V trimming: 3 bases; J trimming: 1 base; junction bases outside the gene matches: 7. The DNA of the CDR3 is TGTGCCAGCAGCTCAGGACAGGGTATTGGCACAGATACGCAGTATTTT. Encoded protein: CASSSGQGIGTDTQYF.

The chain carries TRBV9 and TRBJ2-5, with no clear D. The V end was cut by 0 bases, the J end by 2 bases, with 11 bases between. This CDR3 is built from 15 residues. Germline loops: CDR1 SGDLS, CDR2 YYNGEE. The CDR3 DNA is TGTGCCAGCAGCGTAGCGGCAGGAGAACAAGAGACCCAGTACTTC. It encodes CASSVAAGEQETQYF.

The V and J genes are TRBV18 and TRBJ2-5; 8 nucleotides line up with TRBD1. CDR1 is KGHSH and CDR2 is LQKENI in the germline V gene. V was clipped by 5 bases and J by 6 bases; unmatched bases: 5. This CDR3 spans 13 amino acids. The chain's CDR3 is CASSVDRGKTQYF. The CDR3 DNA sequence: TGTGCCAGCTCAGTTGACAGGGGAAAGACCCAGTACTTC.

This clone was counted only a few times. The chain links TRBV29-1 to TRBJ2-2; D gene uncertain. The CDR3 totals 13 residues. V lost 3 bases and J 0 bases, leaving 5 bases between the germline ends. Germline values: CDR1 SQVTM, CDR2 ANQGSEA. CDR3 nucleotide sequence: TGCAGCGTTGACAGATCGAACACCGGGGAGCTGTTTTTT. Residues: CSVDRSNTGELFF.

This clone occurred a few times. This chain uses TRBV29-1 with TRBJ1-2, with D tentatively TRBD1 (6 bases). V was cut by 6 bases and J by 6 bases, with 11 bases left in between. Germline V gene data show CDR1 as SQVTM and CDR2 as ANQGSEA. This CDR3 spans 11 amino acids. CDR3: CSVGTSDGYTF. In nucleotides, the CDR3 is TGCAGCGTCGGGACATCTGATGGCTACACCTTC.

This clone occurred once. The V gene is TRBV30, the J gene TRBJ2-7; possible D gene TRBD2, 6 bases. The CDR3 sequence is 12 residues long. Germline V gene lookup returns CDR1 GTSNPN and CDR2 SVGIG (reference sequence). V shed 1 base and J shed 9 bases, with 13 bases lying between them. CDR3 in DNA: TGTGCCTGGAGTGCTGCGGGGTCAGGGCAGTACTTC. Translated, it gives CAWSAAGSGQYF.

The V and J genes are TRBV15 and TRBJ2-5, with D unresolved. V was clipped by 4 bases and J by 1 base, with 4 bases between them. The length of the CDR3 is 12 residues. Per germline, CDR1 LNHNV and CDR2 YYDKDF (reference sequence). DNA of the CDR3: TGTGCCACCAGCATCTCCCAAGAGACCCAGTACTTC. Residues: CATSISQETQYF.

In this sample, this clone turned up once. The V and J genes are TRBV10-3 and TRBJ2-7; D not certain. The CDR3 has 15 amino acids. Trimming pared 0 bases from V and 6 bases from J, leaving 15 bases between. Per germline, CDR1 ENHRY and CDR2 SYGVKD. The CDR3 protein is CAISESLSTGGEQYF. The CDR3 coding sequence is TGTGCCATCAGTGAGTCTTTATCAACTGGCGGCGAGCAGTACTTC.

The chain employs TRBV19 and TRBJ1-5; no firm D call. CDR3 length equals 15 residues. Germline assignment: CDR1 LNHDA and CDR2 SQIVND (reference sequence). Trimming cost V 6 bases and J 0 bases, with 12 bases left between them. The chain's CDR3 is CASRVVDYSNQPQHF. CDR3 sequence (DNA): TGTGCCAGTAGGGTGGTAGACTATAGCAATCAGCCCCAGCATTTT.

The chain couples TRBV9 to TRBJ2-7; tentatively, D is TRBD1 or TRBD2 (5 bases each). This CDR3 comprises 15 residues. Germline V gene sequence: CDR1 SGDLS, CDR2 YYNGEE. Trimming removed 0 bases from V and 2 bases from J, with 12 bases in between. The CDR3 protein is CASSVAAGAPYEQYF. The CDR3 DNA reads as TGTGCCAGCAGCGTAGCTGCCGGGGCCCCCTACGAGCAGTACTTC.

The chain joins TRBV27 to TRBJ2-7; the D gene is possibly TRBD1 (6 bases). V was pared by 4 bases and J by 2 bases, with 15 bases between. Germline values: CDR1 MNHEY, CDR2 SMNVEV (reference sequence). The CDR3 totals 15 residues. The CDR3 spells CASSWKPGQAYEQYF. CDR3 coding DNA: TGTGCCAGCAGTTGGAAACCGGGACAAGCCTACGAGCAGTACTTC.

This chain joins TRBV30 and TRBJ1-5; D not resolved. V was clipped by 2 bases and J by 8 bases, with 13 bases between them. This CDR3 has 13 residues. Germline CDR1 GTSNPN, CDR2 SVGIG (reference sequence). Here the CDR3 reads CAWSQEGSEPQHF. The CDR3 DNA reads TGTGCCTGGAGTCAGGAGGGAAGTGAGCCCCAGCATTTT.

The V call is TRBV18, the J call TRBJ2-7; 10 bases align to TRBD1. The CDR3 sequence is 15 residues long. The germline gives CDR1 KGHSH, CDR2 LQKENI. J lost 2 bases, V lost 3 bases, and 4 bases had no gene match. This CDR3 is CASSPAGQGTYEQYF. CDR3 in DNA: TGTGCCAGCTCACCGGCGGGACAGGGGACCTACGAGCAGTACTTC.

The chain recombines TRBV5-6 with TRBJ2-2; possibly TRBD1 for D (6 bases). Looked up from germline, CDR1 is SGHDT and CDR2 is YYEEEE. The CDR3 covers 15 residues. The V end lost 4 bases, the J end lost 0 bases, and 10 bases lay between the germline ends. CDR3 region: CASSLGQTNTGELFF. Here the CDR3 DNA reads TGTGCCAGCAGCCTAGGACAGACGAACACCGGGGAGCTGTTTTTT.